Described below is a single TCR beta chain sequence and its context. Its specificity is unknown. The data derive from a study of T-cell memory formation after mild COVID-19. Study context: TCR clusters were largely donor specific.

Findings and limits, study-wide: Pre-infection memory carried some responding clones, suggesting that cross-reactive memory joined. While clones contracting from day 15 to 85 were balanced between CD4 and CD8, later expanders leaned CD4+.

The CDR3 has 14 residues. Germline-derived CDR1 and CDR2 are SGHVS and FNYEAQ. J gave up 5 bases and V 5 bases, and 7 bases lay outside the gene matches. TCRalpha and TCRbeta libraries used 5'RACE with constant-segment primers and UMIs. TCRdb itself ran the 5' RACE reads through MiXCR, one entry per CDR3 protein. The sample shows about 82,000 distinct CDR3 sequences, more than 10% of them seen only once. Sequenced input: PBMCs or a T cell subset sorted from them (not recorded which). The TCR comes from a man younger than 30 who had mild COVID-19 (a few samples of this study predate the infection). Cell type and time point are not known. V gene TRBV7-6 combines with J gene TRBJ2-7; 9 bases line up with TRBD1. The CDR3 DNA follows: TGTGCCAGCAGCCGAACGGACAGGGGACACGAGCAGTACTTC. Protein sequence: CASSRTDRGHEQYF.